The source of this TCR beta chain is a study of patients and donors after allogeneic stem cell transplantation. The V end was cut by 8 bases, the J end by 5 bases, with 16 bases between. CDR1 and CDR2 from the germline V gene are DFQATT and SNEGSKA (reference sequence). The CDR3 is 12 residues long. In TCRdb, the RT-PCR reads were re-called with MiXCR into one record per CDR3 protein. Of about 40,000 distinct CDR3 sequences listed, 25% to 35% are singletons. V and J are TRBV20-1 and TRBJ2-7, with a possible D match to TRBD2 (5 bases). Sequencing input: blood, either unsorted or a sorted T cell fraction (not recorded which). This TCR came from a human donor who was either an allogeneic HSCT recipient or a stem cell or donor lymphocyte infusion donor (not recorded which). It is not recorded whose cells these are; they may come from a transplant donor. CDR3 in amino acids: CSPGRGNHEQYF. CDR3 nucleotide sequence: TGCAGTCCAGGAAGAGGGAATCACGAGCAGTACTTC.